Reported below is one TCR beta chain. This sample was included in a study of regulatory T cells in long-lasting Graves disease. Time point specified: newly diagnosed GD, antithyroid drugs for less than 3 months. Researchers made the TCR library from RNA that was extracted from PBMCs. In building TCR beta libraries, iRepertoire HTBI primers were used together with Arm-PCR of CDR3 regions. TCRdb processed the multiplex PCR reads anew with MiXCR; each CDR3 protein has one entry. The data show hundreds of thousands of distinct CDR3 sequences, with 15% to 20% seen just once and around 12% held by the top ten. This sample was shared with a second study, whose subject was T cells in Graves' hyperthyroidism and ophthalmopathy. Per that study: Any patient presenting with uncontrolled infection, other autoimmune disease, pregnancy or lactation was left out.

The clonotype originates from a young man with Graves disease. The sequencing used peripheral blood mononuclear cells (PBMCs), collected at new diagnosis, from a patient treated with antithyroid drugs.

This chain's CDR3 is CSARTSGLGRVEQYF. CDR3 nucleotides: TGCAGTGCTAGGACTAGCGGGCTGGGGAGGGTAGAGCAGTACTTC. The J gene is TRBJ2-7, the V gene TRBV20-1; 10 bases are a match to TRBD2. Trimming took 3 bases from V and 7 from J; bases not matched to a gene: 12. Looked up from germline, CDR1 is DFQATT and CDR2 is SNEGSKA (reference sequence). The CDR3 extends over 15 amino acids.